This T cell receptor beta chain was captured by sequencing in a study of prognosis after radiotherapy for stage I lung cancer. The wider study: The study enrolled about a dozen men and roughly 6 women as patients, aged about 53 to 84 with a median of roughly 72 years. Concurrent therapy with stereotactic body radiotherapy was given to no patient.

Worth noting for this clonotype: Its target is not known. The junction and the germline gene differ at one end; a read error may be behind it.

Study results and caveats: The study found lower Shannon entropy after stereotactic body radiation therapy in patients who developed distant metastases. The authors reported that TRBV and TRBJ gene usage differed between patients with and without metastases.

Two-round multiplex PCR, the amplification method, yielded TCR beta CDR3 from genomic DNA. TRBV and TRBJ genes each had their own specific primers in first-round PCR. Each CDR3 protein gets one entry after TCRdb re-called the multiplex PCR reads with MiXCR. The sample lists roughly 30,000 distinct CDR3 sequences, about 40% occurring once. Sequences were derived from PBMCs, sampled before or after stereotactic body radiation therapy (not recorded which). The clonotype originates from a donor over 45 with non-small cell lung cancer.

CDR3 nucleotides: TGCGCCAGCAGTTCGCACCGACAGGGTCGTCACGAGCAGTACTTC. As protein: CASSSHRQGRHEQYF. J is TRBJ2-7 and V is TRBV6-5, with TRBD1 matching over 7 bases. CDR3 length: 15 amino acids. Germline lookup yields CDR1 MNHEY and CDR2 SVGAGI.